The source of this T cell receptor (beta chain) is a study of blood T cells in healthy people across ages. Study-level results: Donors of long life had a larger count of naive CD4+ cells and greater diversity than aged donors. Estimated diversity that came from one million T cells was considered an underestimate.

The CDR3 is 17 amino acids. CDR1 is MNHNY, CDR2 SVGAGI, per germline (reference sequence). J gave up 6 bases and V 9 bases, and 18 bases lay outside the gene matches. The authors extracted at least 6 micrograms of total RNA per sample. Notes on this clonotype: The antigen is undetermined.

Through a sample-barcoded 5' primer and a J-beta primer mix, a second PCR was run for about 6 to 12 cycles. TCRdb fed the 5' RACE reads into MiXCR, producing one record per CDR3 protein. The sample yields over 600,000 distinct CDR3 sequences, around three fifths seen once. The receptor was isolated from a man aged 40-49 years in good health. The sequenced material came from blood. The V and J genes are TRBV6-6 and TRBJ2-2; 8 bases are a match to TRBD2. CDR3 in amino acids: CASALGLASDSSGELFF. The CDR3, as DNA: TGTGCCAGTGCCTTAGGACTAGCCAGTGATAGTTCCGGGGAGCTGTTTTTT.